This T cell receptor (beta chain) is drawn from a study of shared clonotypes between healthy human individuals. Of note for this clone: The antigen remains undetermined. The same CDR3 also results from other DNA sequences found in this sample.

The study, taken as a whole, reports: Having only a few donors restricted how much genetic and exposure-history diversity was captured.

The protocol was immunoSEQ multiplex PCR, while the TCRdb copy is restricted to in-frame clones and leaves out a portion. Of about 500,000 clones in the sample, more than 70% were seen once. Trimming shortened V by 7 bases and J by 7 bases, and 11 bases separated the two germline ends. CDR3 length: 10 amino acids. The germline gives CDR1 GTSNPN, CDR2 SVGIG (reference sequence). Specimen: PBMCs. The sequence was obtained from a woman aged 40 to 50 in good health. Some clones in this sample may be carry-over from other donors' samples. The chain employs TRBV30 and TRBJ2-7, with D possibly being TRBD2 (6 bases). CDR3 sequence reads: CASWAGEQYF. The CDR3 nucleotides read TGTGCCTCCTGGGCGGGGGAGCAGTACTTC.